This is a list of T cell receptor beta chains from one sample in a study of T cells in Graves' hyperthyroidism and ophthalmopathy. Each CDR3 protein gets one entry after TCRdb re-called the multiplex PCR reads with MiXCR. The sample includes 350,000 to 400,000 distinct CDR3 sequences, 14% to 15% of them seen just once. The sequenced sample consisted of blood. The receptors were sampled from a woman in her twenties or thirties with Graves' hyperthyroidism. CDR3s include the opening cysteine and the closing phenylalanine or tryptophan. The D gene is left open where the match is weak. Clone size is stated in some rows and not others, as once, few, many or a class when expanded.

abundance,v_gene,d_gene,j_gene,CDR3aa,CDR3nt
few,TRBV7-8,.,TRBJ2-5,CASSLPATVETQYF,TGTGCCAGCAGCTTACCCGCAACTGTGGAGACCCAGTACTTC
.,TRBV20-1,TRBD2,TRBJ2-2,CSARGATSGFANTGELFF,TGCAGTGCTAGAGGGGCGACTAGCGGGTTCGCGAACACCGGGGAGCTGTTTTTT
.,TRBV5-1,TRBD2,TRBJ2-2,CASSISGRGTGELFF,TGCGCCAGCAGCATTAGCGGGAGAGGAACCGGGGAGCTGTTTTTT
many,TRBV20-1,TRBD2,TRBJ2-5,CSASTPIGTSGRGGGETQYF,TGCAGTGCTAGTACCCCAATCGGGACTAGCGGGAGAGGAGGTGGAGAGACCCAGTACTTC
.,TRBV14,.,TRBJ2-5,CASSHYRSRETQYF,TGTGCCAGCAGCCATTATCGTAGCCGCGAGACCCAGTACTTC
many,TRBV28,TRBD2,TRBJ2-3,CASSQLAGGPADTQYF,TGTGCCAGCAGCCAACTAGCGGGAGGGCCAGCAGATACGCAGTATTTT
.,TRBV5-1,TRBD1,TRBJ2-5,CASSSGQGKGETQYF,TGCGCCAGCAGCTCGGGACAGGGGAAGGGAGAGACCCAGTACTTC
few,TRBV5-1,TRBD1,TRBJ1-1,CASSIPGTEYKGNTEAFF,TGCGCCAGCAGCATACCCGGGACAGAGTATAAGGGGAACACTGAAGCTTTCTTT
.,TRBV20-1,TRBD1,TRBJ1-5,CSARGSTGVHQPQHF,TGCAGTGCTAGGGGATCGACAGGGGTCCATCAGCCCCAGCATTTT
many,TRBV30,TRBD1,TRBJ2-3,CAWNFGRGNTDTQYF,TGTGCCTGGAACTTCGGCAGGGGGAACACGGATACGCAGTATTTT
.,TRBV20-1,.,TRBJ2-5,CSASRRQETQYF,TGCAGTGCTAGTCGGCGGCAAGAGACCCAGTACTTC
few,TRBV18,.,TRBJ2-1,CASSPYNLFDGRAYNEQFF,TGTGCCAGCTCACCTTATAATTTATTTGACGGGAGAGCCTACAATGAGCAGTTCTTC
.,TRBV5-1,TRBD2,TRBJ2-3,CASSVGVREGPTDTQYF,TGCGCCAGCAGTGTGGGGGTGCGGGAGGGCCCGACAGATACGCAGTATTTT
.,TRBV27,TRBD2,TRBJ2-1,CASSFEPSGNEQFF,TGTGCCAGCAGTTTTGAACCTAGCGGCAATGAGCAGTTCTTC
few,TRBV14,TRBD1,TRBJ1-1,CASSQKQGTEAFF,TGTGCCAGCAGCCAAAAACAGGGGACTGAAGCTTTCTTT
many,TRBV2,TRBD2,TRBJ2-1,CATGGSGTYSEQFF,TGTGCCACTGGGGGTAGCGGGACCTACAGTGAGCAGTTCTTC